These T cell receptor beta chains were read from a single sample in a study of identical twins. One entry per CDR3 protein, called by TCRdb with MiXCR from the 5' RACE reads. The sample gives approximately 470,000 distinct CDR3 sequences, over 12% of which show up once; about 0.52% is in the top ten. The data also belong to a second study, concerning yellow fever vaccine responses in identical twins.

Input material: CD4+ T cells sorted from blood. The receptor set was obtained from a woman under 30 in good health. CDR3s include the opening cysteine and the closing phenylalanine or tryptophan. The order of the fields is D gene, J gene, V gene, clone size, CDR3 protein, CDR3 DNA. D genes are given only for firm matches. Rows give clone size only sometimes, using once, few, many, or a class for an expanded clone.

d_call: TRBD1
j_call: TRBJ2-5
v_call: TRBV20-1
clone_size: -
cdr3_aa: CSAQRFGQGAQETQYF
cdr3_nt: TGCAGTGCCCAGAGATTTGGGCAGGGGGCTCAAGAGACCCAGTACTTC

d_call: TRBD2
j_call: TRBJ2-1
v_call: TRBV2
clone_size: -
cdr3_aa: CASKELAGGQFYNEQFF
cdr3_nt: TGTGCCAGCAAGGAACTAGCGGGGGGGCAATTCTACAATGAGCAGTTCTTC

d_call: -
j_call: TRBJ1-1
v_call: TRBV18
clone_size: -
cdr3_aa: CASSPDFVNTEAFF
cdr3_nt: TGTGCCAGCTCACCGGATTTCGTGAACACTGAAGCTTTCTTT

d_call: TRBD2
j_call: TRBJ2-1
v_call: TRBV7-2
clone_size: few
cdr3_aa: CASSLVAGGGFNEQFF
cdr3_nt: TGTGCCAGCAGCTTAGTGGCTGGGGGGGGGTTCAATGAGCAGTTCTTC

d_call: -
j_call: TRBJ2-7
v_call: TRBV7-2
clone_size: many
cdr3_aa: CASSPVARDTYEQYF
cdr3_nt: TGTGCCAGCAGCCCAGTGGCCAGGGATACCTACGAGCAGTACTTC

d_call: TRBD2
j_call: TRBJ2-1
v_call: TRBV10-3
clone_size: few
cdr3_aa: CAISLAQGFGPAGAGEQFF
cdr3_nt: TGTGCCATCAGCCTAGCACAGGGATTCGGGCCAGCGGGAGCAGGTGAGCAGTTCTTC

d_call: TRBD2
j_call: TRBJ2-4
v_call: TRBV15
clone_size: few
cdr3_aa: CATSRVAGNIQYF
cdr3_nt: TGTGCCACCAGCAGAGTAGCGGGAAACATTCAGTACTTC

d_call: -
j_call: TRBJ2-1
v_call: TRBV7-2
clone_size: -
cdr3_aa: CASSWGWNEQFF
cdr3_nt: TGTGCCAGCAGCTGGGGATGGAATGAGCAGTTCTTC

d_call: -
j_call: TRBJ1-3
v_call: TRBV27
clone_size: many
cdr3_aa: CASRPSPAGDTIYF
cdr3_nt: TGTGCCAGCAGACCAAGTCCCGCTGGGGACACCATATATTTT

d_call: TRBD2
j_call: TRBJ2-3
v_call: TRBV20-1
clone_size: once
cdr3_aa: CSAPPRERGRADTQYF
cdr3_nt: TGCAGTGCTCCCCCCCGGGAGCGGGGAAGGGCAGATACGCAGTATTTT

d_call: -
j_call: TRBJ2-3
v_call: TRBV30
clone_size: -
cdr3_aa: CAWRQSSTDTQYF
cdr3_nt: TGTGCCTGGAGACAGTCTAGCACAGATACGCAGTATTTT

d_call: TRBD2
j_call: TRBJ2-5
v_call: TRBV6-2/TRBV6-3
clone_size: few
cdr3_aa: CASTGLAGVEETQYF
cdr3_nt: TGTGCCAGCACGGGACTAGCGGGAGTTGAAGAGACCCAGTACTTC

d_call: -
j_call: TRBJ2-1
v_call: TRBV11-2
clone_size: -
cdr3_aa: CASSLEGRLYNEQFF
cdr3_nt: TGTGCCAGCAGCTTAGAGGGTCGGCTTTACAATGAGCAGTTCTTC

d_call: TRBD1
j_call: TRBJ1-5
v_call: TRBV12-3/TRBV12-4
clone_size: few
cdr3_aa: CASRLDRDRDQPQHF
cdr3_nt: TGTGCCAGCAGGCTCGACCGGGACAGGGATCAGCCCCAGCATTTT

d_call: -
j_call: TRBJ2-1
v_call: TRBV7-9
clone_size: -
cdr3_aa: CASSFGRDAYNEQFF
cdr3_nt: TGTGCCAGCAGCTTTGGGCGGGACGCTTACAATGAGCAGTTCTTC

d_call: -
j_call: TRBJ1-4
v_call: TRBV7-9
clone_size: few
cdr3_aa: CASNPGSLTNEKLFF
cdr3_nt: TGTGCCAGCAACCCAGGGAGCCTGACTAATGAAAAACTGTTTTTT

d_call: TRBD2
j_call: TRBJ2-7
v_call: TRBV7-9
clone_size: -
cdr3_aa: CASSLSLNTGRRGKQYF
cdr3_nt: TGTGCCAGCAGCTTATCCCTAAACACAGGCCGGCGGGGGAAGCAGTACTTC

d_call: TRBD1
j_call: TRBJ2-4
v_call: TRBV12-3/TRBV12-4
clone_size: many
cdr3_aa: CASSPGQGAVIQYF
cdr3_nt: TGTGCCAGCAGTCCAGGACAGGGGGCAGTCATTCAGTACTTC

d_call: -
j_call: TRBJ2-7
v_call: TRBV3-1
clone_size: many
cdr3_aa: CASSLPPGVAVYEQYF
cdr3_nt: TGTGCCAGCAGCCTACCCCCCGGCGTAGCGGTCTACGAGCAGTACTTC

d_call: -
j_call: TRBJ1-1
v_call: TRBV7-9
clone_size: few
cdr3_aa: CASSPERGGVAEAFF
cdr3_nt: TGTGCCAGCAGCCCCGAACGGGGTGGAGTAGCTGAAGCTTTCTTT

d_call: -
j_call: TRBJ2-2
v_call: TRBV6-5
clone_size: few
cdr3_aa: CASSYSRGAGKNTGELFF
cdr3_nt: TGTGCCAGCAGTTACTCTCGGGGGGCAGGGAAGAACACCGGGGAGCTGTTTTTT

d_call: TRBD2
j_call: TRBJ2-1
v_call: TRBV5-1
clone_size: -
cdr3_aa: CASSETSGGARGTDNEQFF
cdr3_nt: TGCGCCAGCAGCGAAACTAGCGGGGGGGCCCGAGGGACAGACAATGAGCAGTTCTTC

d_call: -
j_call: TRBJ1-4
v_call: TRBV20-1
clone_size: many
cdr3_aa: CSAEGENEKLFF
cdr3_nt: TGCAGTGCCGAGGGTGAGAATGAAAAACTGTTTTTT

d_call: TRBD2
j_call: TRBJ2-1
v_call: TRBV20-1
clone_size: few
cdr3_aa: CSAISLAGGDEQFF
cdr3_nt: TGCAGTGCTATTTCGTTAGCGGGGGGGGATGAGCAGTTCTTC

d_call: TRBD1
j_call: TRBJ2-7
v_call: TRBV10-3
clone_size: few
cdr3_aa: CAISERGQGAPYEQYF
cdr3_nt: TGTGCCATCAGTGAGCGGGGACAGGGGGCACCCTACGAGCAGTACTTC

d_call: -
j_call: TRBJ2-7
v_call: TRBV6-1
clone_size: few
cdr3_aa: CASSRLQGSHPYEQYF
cdr3_nt: TGTGCCAGCAGTCGGCTCCAGGGGAGTCATCCCTACGAGCAGTACTTC

d_call: TRBD2
j_call: TRBJ2-5
v_call: TRBV6-5
clone_size: -
cdr3_aa: CASSWATSGVTETQYF
cdr3_nt: TGTGCCAGCAGTTGGGCGACTAGCGGGGTTACAGAGACCCAGTACTTC

d_call: -
j_call: TRBJ1-1
v_call: TRBV19
clone_size: -
cdr3_aa: CASTSGYTEAFF
cdr3_nt: TGTGCCAGTACCTCCGGGTACACTGAAGCTTTCTTT

d_call: TRBD2
j_call: TRBJ2-2
v_call: TRBV7-2
clone_size: -
cdr3_aa: CASSLLTSGNTGELFF
cdr3_nt: TGTGCCAGCAGCTTGCTGACTAGCGGTAACACCGGGGAGCTGTTTTTT

d_call: -
j_call: TRBJ1-2
v_call: TRBV9
clone_size: -
cdr3_aa: CASSVGGFGYGYTF
cdr3_nt: TGTGCCAGCAGCGTAGGAGGGTTTGGCTATGGCTACACCTTC

d_call: -
j_call: TRBJ2-7
v_call: TRBV18
clone_size: few
cdr3_aa: CASSPVRVSGDEQYF
cdr3_nt: TGTGCCAGCTCACCAGTTCGGGTGTCAGGGGACGAGCAGTACTTC

d_call: -
j_call: TRBJ2-3
v_call: TRBV28
clone_size: -
cdr3_aa: CASSSRGPGTDTQYF
cdr3_nt: TGTGCCAGCAGCTCGCGGGGGCCGGGGACAGATACGCAGTATTTT